These 8 T cell receptor beta chains were sequenced from one sample in a study of blood T cells in healthy people across ages. Together with a sample-barcoded 5' primer, a J-beta primer mix was included in a second PCR lasting about 7 to 11 cycles. TCRdb passed the 5' RACE reads through MiXCR, listing each CDR3 protein once. This sample has around 800,000 distinct CDR3 sequences, with roughly 60% found just once. Sequenced sample: blood. The receptors were sampled from a man aged 25 to 45 in good health.

The chain is built from TRBV4-3 and TRBJ2-4, with TRBD1 matching over 7 bases. CDR1 and CDR2 from the germline V gene are LGHNA and YSLEER. Trimming at V came to 0 bases and at J to 10 bases, leaving 9 bases not matched to a gene. This CDR3 has 15 amino acids. The CDR3 nucleotides are TGCGCCAGCAGCCAAGATAGGGACAGCGTAGGGATTCAGTACTTC. This sequence encodes CASSQDRDSVGIQYF.

This rearrangement joins TRBV3-1 to TRBJ2-1; 7 bases match TRBD2. The CDR3 spans 15 residues. V was clipped by 3 bases and J by 5 bases; unmatched bases: 7. From germline, CDR1 is LGHDT and CDR2 YNNKEL (reference sequence). Here the CDR3 DNA reads TGTGCCAGCAGCCATGTACCGGGGGGTAACAATGAGCAGTTCTTC. Encoded protein: CASSHVPGGNNEQFF.

This clonotype came up once. This chain connects TRBV27 to TRBJ2-3, with unresolved D. Trimming stripped 4 bases from V and 5 bases from J, with 19 bases between. CDR1 and CDR2 (germline): MNHEY, SMNVEV (reference sequence). The CDR3 length is 16 residues. In nucleotides, the CDR3 is TGTGCCAGCAGTTCCCTTTCGACAAAAACGGAAGATACGCAGTATTTT. Translated: CASSSLSTKTEDTQYF.

As concerns this clonotype: Mismatch with germline at one junction end may stem from a read error. The chain recombines TRBV7-7 with TRBJ2-3; 8 bases are a match to TRBD2. The CDR3 contains 14 residues. Looked up from germline, CDR1 is SSHAT and CDR2 is FNYEAQ (reference sequence). The CDR3 bases are TGTGCTAGCAGCTTAGACGGGGGGGCAGATACGCAGTATTTT. This translates into CASSLDGGADTQYF.

This clonotype occurred many times. This rearrangement joins TRBV6-6 to TRBJ2-6; 7 bases are shared with TRBD1. In germline, CDR1 is MNHNY, CDR2 SVGAGI (reference sequence). The CDR3 loop spans 16 amino acids. J gave up 4 bases and V 5 bases, and 8 bases lay outside the gene matches. In DNA, the CDR3 is TGTGCCAGCAGTCCCACAGGGGTAATGGGGGCCAACGTCCTGACTTTC. Translated: CASSPTGVMGANVLTF.

The DNA for the CDR3 is TGTGCCAGCAGCGTAGAGGGGCCGGAGGTCCAAGAGACCCAGTACTTC. This sequence encodes CASSVEGPEVQETQYF. The chain employs TRBV9 and TRBJ2-5, with D perhaps being TRBD1 or TRBD2 (5 bases each). Trimming stripped 0 bases from V and 1 base from J, with 13 bases between. From germline, CDR1 is SGDLS and CDR2 YYNGEE. The CDR3 consists of 16 residues.

There are many counts of this clonotype. V usage is TRBV20-1 and J usage is TRBJ2-1; 10 bases are a match to TRBD2. The germline V gene has CDR1 DFQATT and CDR2 SNEGSKA (reference sequence). This CDR3 has 13 amino acids. The DNA of the CDR3 is TGCAGCGCGAGCGGGGGGGCCTACAATGAGCAGTTCTTC. This codes for CSASGGAYNEQFF.

The chain joins TRBV5-1 to TRBJ1-2; D is undetermined. CDR1 is SGHRS and CDR2 is YFSETQ in the germline V gene. The V end lost 4 bases, the J end lost 6 bases, and 16 bases lay between the germline ends. CDR3 length: 14 residues. The CDR3 sequence is CASSRDRELDGYTF. The CDR3 coding sequence is TGCGCCAGCAGCCGAGACCGTGAACTGGATGGCTACACCTTC.